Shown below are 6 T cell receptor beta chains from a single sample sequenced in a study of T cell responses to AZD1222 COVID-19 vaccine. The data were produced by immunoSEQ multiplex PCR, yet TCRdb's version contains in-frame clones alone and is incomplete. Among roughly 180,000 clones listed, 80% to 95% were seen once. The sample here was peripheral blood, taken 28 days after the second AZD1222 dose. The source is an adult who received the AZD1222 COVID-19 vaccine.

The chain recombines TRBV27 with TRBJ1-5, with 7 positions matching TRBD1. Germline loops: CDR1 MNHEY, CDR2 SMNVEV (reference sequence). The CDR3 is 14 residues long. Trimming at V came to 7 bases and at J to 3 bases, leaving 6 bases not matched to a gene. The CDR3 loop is CASKLDRFNQPQHF. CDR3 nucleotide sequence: TGTGCCAGCAAACTGGACAGGTTCAATCAGCCCCAGCATTTT.

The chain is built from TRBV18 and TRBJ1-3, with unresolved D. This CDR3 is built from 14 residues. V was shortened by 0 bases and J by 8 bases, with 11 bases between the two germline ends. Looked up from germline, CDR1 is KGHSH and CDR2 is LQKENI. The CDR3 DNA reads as TGTGCCAGCTCACCACCTGCTCGAAGAGACACCATATATTTT. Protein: CASSPPARRDTIYF.

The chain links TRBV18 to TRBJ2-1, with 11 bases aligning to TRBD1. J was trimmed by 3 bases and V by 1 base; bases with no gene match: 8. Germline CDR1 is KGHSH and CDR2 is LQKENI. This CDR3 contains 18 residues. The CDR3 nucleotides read TGTGCCAGCTCACCACGACCTCCGGGACAGGGGGTCTACAATGAGCAGTTCTTC. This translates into CASSPRPPGQGVYNEQFF.

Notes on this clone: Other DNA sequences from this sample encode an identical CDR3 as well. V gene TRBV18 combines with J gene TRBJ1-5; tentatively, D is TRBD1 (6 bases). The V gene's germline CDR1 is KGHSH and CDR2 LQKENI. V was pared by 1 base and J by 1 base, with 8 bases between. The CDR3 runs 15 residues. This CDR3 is CASSPQGGSNQPQHF. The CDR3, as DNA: TGTGCCAGCTCACCACAGGGGGGGAGCAATCAGCCCCAGCATTTT.

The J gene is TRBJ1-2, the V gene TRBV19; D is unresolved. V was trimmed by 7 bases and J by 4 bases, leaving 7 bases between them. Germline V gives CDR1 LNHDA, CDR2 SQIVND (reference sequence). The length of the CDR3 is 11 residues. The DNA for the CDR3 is TGTGCCAGTACAGTGGGCTATGGCTACACCTTC. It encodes CASTVGYGYTF.

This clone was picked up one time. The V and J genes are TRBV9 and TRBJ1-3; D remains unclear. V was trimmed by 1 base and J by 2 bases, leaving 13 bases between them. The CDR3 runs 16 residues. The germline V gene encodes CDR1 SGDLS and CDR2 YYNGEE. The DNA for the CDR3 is TGTGCCAGCAGCGTAAACGCAGACCCCCCTGGAAACACCATATATTTT. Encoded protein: CASSVNADPPGNTIYF.